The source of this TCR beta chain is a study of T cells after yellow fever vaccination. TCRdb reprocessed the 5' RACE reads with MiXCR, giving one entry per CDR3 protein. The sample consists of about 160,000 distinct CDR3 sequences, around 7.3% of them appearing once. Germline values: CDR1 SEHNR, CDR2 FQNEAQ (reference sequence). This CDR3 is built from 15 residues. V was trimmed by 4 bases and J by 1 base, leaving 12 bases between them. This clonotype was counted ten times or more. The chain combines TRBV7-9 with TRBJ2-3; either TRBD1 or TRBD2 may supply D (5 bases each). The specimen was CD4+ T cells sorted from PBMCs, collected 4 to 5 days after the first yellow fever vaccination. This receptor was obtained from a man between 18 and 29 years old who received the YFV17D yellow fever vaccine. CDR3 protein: CASSSRGVGTDTQYF. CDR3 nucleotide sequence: TGTGCCAGCAGCTCCAGAGGGGTAGGCACAGATACGCAGTATTTT.